This TCR beta chain was identified in a study of blood T cell repertoires in COVID-19. The CDR3 length is 12 residues. Trimming removed 4 bases from V and 8 bases from J; junction bases left unmatched: 4. Per the germline V gene, CDR1 is SNHLY and CDR2 is FYNNEI. Using immunoSEQ multiplex PCR, the repertoire was profiled, and TCRdb retains in-frame clones only, with some absent. The sample contains a few hundred thousand clones, about 90% of which appear only once. The rearrangement links TRBV2 to TRBJ1-2; TRBD1 matches 7 bases. This sequence was found in a man in his forties in a cohort exposed to, infected with or recovered from COVID-19 (not recorded which). The specimen sequenced was PBMCs or T cells enriched from blood (not recorded which). CDR3 protein: CASSGDRDGYTF. The DNA for the CDR3 is TGTGCCAGCAGTGGAGACAGGGACGGCTACACCTTC.